The rows below give T cell receptor beta chains drawn from one sample of a study of blood T cell repertoires in COVID-19. Measured with immunoSEQ multiplex PCR; TCRdb has only the in-frame clones, and not every one. The sample yields about 270,000 clones, about nine tenths seen once. Sequenced sample: PBMCs or T cells enriched from blood (not recorded which). All receptors come from a woman aged 30 to 39 with acute COVID-19. CDR3s include the opening cysteine and the closing phenylalanine or tryptophan. Fields, in order: D gene, J gene, clone size, V gene, CDR3 DNA, CDR3 protein. The D gene is left open where the match is weak. For some rows the clone size is stated as once, few or many, or as a class when expanded; others skip it.

TRBD2	TRBJ2-1	.	TRBV7-7	TGTGCCAGCAGCTCCCACCTTGGCGGGAGAAGAGGTGAGCAGTTCTTC	CASSSHLGGRRGEQFF
.	TRBJ2-2	.	TRBV6-2/TRBV6-3	TGTGCCAGCAGTTACTCGAGACAGGTACAGAACACCGGGGAGCTGTTTTTT	CASSYSRQVQNTGELFF
TRBD2	TRBJ2-3	.	TRBV28	TGTGCCAGCGCCTCGCCACTAGCGGCAGACACAGATACGCAGTATTTT	CASASPLAADTDTQYF
TRBD2	TRBJ2-7	.	TRBV9	TGTGCCAGCAGCGTAGCGGGGAGACTAGCGTATCAAGAGCAGTACTTC	CASSVAGRLAYQEQYF
TRBD2	TRBJ2-7	once	TRBV9	TGTGCCAGCAGCCCCGGGCTAGCGGGAGGGCTCGAGCAGTACTTC	CASSPGLAGGLEQYF
.	TRBJ1-1	.	TRBV5-1	TGCGCCAGCAGCCCCTTACGGTCAAACACTGAAGCTTTCTTT	CASSPLRSNTEAFF
TRBD2	TRBJ2-7	.	TRBV19	TGTGCCAGTAGTATGGGACTAGCGGGATCCTACGAGCAGTACTTC	CASSMGLAGSYEQYF
TRBD2	TRBJ2-7	few	TRBV6-5	TGTGCCAGCGGGCGGGAGACGGGCTACGAGCAGTACTTC	CASGRETGYEQYF
.	TRBJ2-2	.	TRBV21-1	TGTGCCAGCAGCTCTCGTAGCAGGAACACCGGGGAGCTGTTTTTT	CASSSRSRNTGELFF
.	TRBJ1-4	.	TRBV5-6	TGTGCCAGCAGCCCTTCTATAAGAACTAATGAAAAACTGTTTTTT	CASSPSIRTNEKLFF
TRBD1	TRBJ1-3	.	TRBV24-1	TGTGCCACCAGTGATGGGGACAGTTCTGGAAACACCATATATTTT	CATSDGDSSGNTIYF
.	TRBJ1-1	.	TRBV19	TGTGCCAGTAGTATAGGGGACTCAATGAACACTGAAGCTTTCTTT	CASSIGDSMNTEAFF
.	TRBJ1-3	.	TRBV12-3/TRBV12-4	TGTGCCAGCAGTCCCCCTGTTAACACCATATATTTT	CASSPPVNTIYF
TRBD2	TRBJ2-1	few	TRBV6-5	TGTGCCAGCAGTTACTCGAGAGCGGGAGATGAGCAGTTCTTC	CASSYSRAGDEQFF
.	TRBJ1-4	.	TRBV6-2/TRBV6-3	TGTGCCAGCAGTTACGCGGGCTCTAATGAAAAACTGTTTTTT	CASSYAGSNEKLFF
TRBD2	TRBJ2-1	few	TRBV10-3	TGTGCCATCAGTCCTAGCGGGAGAGACAATGAGCAGTTCTTC	CAISPSGRDNEQFF